The 27 T cell receptor beta chains below were found in one sample sequenced in a study of blood T cell repertoires in COVID-19. Method: immunoSEQ multiplex PCR; TCRdb's copy keeps in-frame clones and lacks some. The sample contains about 140,000 clones, over 70% of which appear only once. The sequenced material came from peripheral blood. All receptors come from a woman between 50 and 59 years old with acute or convalescent COVID-19.

The rearrangement uses TRBV6-5 and TRBJ1-2; D is uncertain. CDR1 MNHEY and CDR2 SVGAGI come from the germline V gene. Deletions cut 6 bases from V and 6 bases from J, with 17 bases between. The CDR3 has 14 residues. This CDR3 reads CASSQTRGGDGYTF. The CDR3 DNA follows: TGTGCCAGCAGCCAGACCCGAGGAGGCGATGGCTACACCTTC.

The V gene is TRBV19, the J gene TRBJ2-3; perhaps TRBD2 as D (6 bases). Trimming took 7 bases from V and 4 from J, leaving 18 bases between them. Germline V gene lookup returns CDR1 LNHDA and CDR2 SQIVND (reference sequence). The CDR3 has 15 residues. The CDR3 coding sequence is TGTGCCAGTAAGATAGGAGGGTCCTACGCAGATACGCAGTATTTT. As protein: CASKIGGSYADTQYF. Looking up the rest from reference TRBV19 and TRBJ2-3 gives the full variable domain: DGGITQSPKYLFRKEGQNVTLSCEQNLNHDAMYWYRQDPGQGLRLIYYSQIVNDFQKGDIAEGYSVSREKKESFPLTVTSAQKNPTAFYLCASKIGGSYADTQYFGPGTRLTVL.

The rearrangement joins TRBV19 to TRBJ2-5, with TRBD2 identical over 7 bases. Germline CDR1 LNHDA, CDR2 SQIVND (reference sequence). The CDR3 loop spans 15 amino acids. V trimming: 3 bases; J trimming: 5 bases; junction bases outside the gene matches: 9. CDR3: CASSMGGRRKETQYF. CDR3 in DNA: TGTGCCAGTAGTATGGGAGGGAGACGGAAGGAGACCCAGTACTTC.

In DNA, the CDR3 is TGTGCCAGCAGCTCGATAGCGGATACGCAGTATTTT. It codes for CASSSIADTQYF. This chain uses TRBV7-9 with TRBJ2-3; maybe TRBD2 (5 bases). This CDR3 region has 12 residues. The germline CDR1 and CDR2 sequences are SEHNR and FQNEAQ (reference sequence). Between the trimmed V and J ends, which lost 4 bases and 6 bases, there was a span of 8 bases.

The chain uses TRBV27 and TRBJ1-4; 10 positions agree with TRBD1. The V gene end was trimmed by 5 bases and the J gene end by 4 bases; junction bases not matched to a gene: 7. Per germline, CDR1 MNHEY and CDR2 SMNVEV (reference sequence). The CDR3 length is 16 residues. CDR3 amino acids: CASSRTGGQGNEKLFF. CDR3 in DNA: TGTGCCAGCAGTAGGACAGGGGGTCAAGGTAATGAAAAACTGTTTTTT. The full variable domain, in which reference TRBV27 and TRBJ1-4 provide the parts outside the CDR3, is EAQVTQNPRYLITVTGKKLTVTCSQNMNHEYMSWYRQDPGLGLRQIYYSMNVEVTDKGDVPEGYKVSRKEKRNFPLILESPSPNQTSLYFCASSRTGGQGNEKLFFGSGTQLSVL.

The CDR3 DNA reads as TGTGCCAGCTCACCCCAGGGTAACACCGGGGAGCTGTTTTTT. Residues: CASSPQGNTGELFF. The chain is built from TRBV18 and TRBJ2-2; tentative D call: TRBD1 (5 bases). The CDR3 has 14 amino acids. V lost 3 bases and J 2 bases, leaving 7 bases between the germline ends. Germline loops: CDR1 KGHSH, CDR2 LQKENI.

Written as DNA, the CDR3 is TGTGCCAGCAGTTTAAGGGGTAGCACTGAAGCTTTCTTT. It yields the protein CASSLRGSTEAFF. The rearrangement links TRBV27 to TRBJ1-1, with D possibly being TRBD1 (5 bases). The V and J ends lost 2 bases and 4 bases respectively, with 8 bases between them. Germline V CDR1 and CDR2: MNHEY, SMNVEV (reference sequence). This CDR3 region has 13 residues.

About this clone: Its ends do not fully match the called genes, so a read error is possible. This rearrangement joins TRBV29-1 to TRBJ1-1, with 8 bases matching TRBD1. CDR3 length: 15 amino acids. The germline V gene has CDR1 SQVTM and CDR2 ANQGSEA. The CDR3, as DNA: TGCAGCGTCGAAGGACAGGGTTCGAGGTCGACTGAAGCTTTCTTT. It codes for CSVEGQGSRSTEAFF.

The V gene is TRBV11-2, the J gene TRBJ1-1; no clear D gene. V gave up 3 bases and J gave up 0 bases, with 11 bases separating them. Germline-derived CDR1 and CDR2 are SGHAT and FQNNGV. The CDR3 sequence is 15 residues long. DNA of the CDR3: TGTGCCAGCAGCTTTGCCACTTTTATGAACACTGAAGCTTTCTTT. This codes for CASSFATFMNTEAFF.

The V gene is TRBV6-5, the J gene TRBJ2-6; D is possibly TRBD1 (5 bases). Trimming pared 7 bases from V and 1 base from J, leaving 11 bases between. Germline CDR1 reads MNHEY; CDR2 reads SVGAGI. CDR3 length: 15 residues. DNA of the CDR3: TGTGCCAGCAAACGACAGTCTTCTGGGGCCAACGTCCTGACTTTC. Translation gives CASKRQSSGANVLTF.

V is TRBV10-3 and J is TRBJ1-6; 9 bases are a match to TRBD1. Germline CDR1 ENHRY, CDR2 SYGVKD. V was pared by 6 bases and J by 7 bases, with 1 base of the junction left unmatched. The CDR3 length is 13 residues. The CDR3 here is CAIRGTGNSPLHF. DNA of the CDR3: TGTGCCATCAGGGGGACAGGGAATTCACCCCTCCACTTT.

The rearrangement links TRBV7-9 to TRBJ2-7; 9 bases align to TRBD1. V was clipped by 5 bases and J by 4 bases; unmatched bases: 6. The germline V gene has CDR1 SEHNR and CDR2 FQNEAQ (reference sequence). The CDR3 is 14 residues long. The CDR3: CASSPRDRDYEQYF. DNA of the CDR3: TGTGCCAGCAGCCCCCGGGACAGGGATTACGAGCAGTACTTC. The entire variable domain, with the rest obtained from reference TRBV7-9 and TRBJ2-7, is as follows: DTGVSQNPRHKITKRGQNVTFRCDPISEHNRLYWYRQTLGQGPEFLTYFQNEAQLEKSRLLSDRFSAERPKGSFSTLEIQRTEQGDSAMYLCASSPRDRDYEQYFGPGTRLTVT.

This chain connects TRBV7-3 to TRBJ2-1; 8 bases match TRBD1. The V and J ends lost 4 bases and 8 bases, in that order; junction bases with no gene match: 7. Per the germline V gene, CDR1 is SGHTA and CDR2 is FQGTGA. The CDR3 is 14 amino acids. The CDR3: CASSSGQGPYEQFF. The CDR3 coding sequence is TGTGCCAGCAGCTCCGGACAGGGCCCTTATGAGCAGTTCTTC.

The sample holds a few counts of this clone. V usage is TRBV19 and J usage is TRBJ2-1; TRBD2 agrees at 16 bases. The CDR3 is 16 amino acids. The germline gives CDR1 LNHDA, CDR2 SQIVND (reference sequence). Trimming took 5 bases from V and 7 from J; bases not matched to a gene: 5. Written as DNA, the CDR3 is TGTGCCAGTAGTGCGGGACTAGCGGGAGGGTGGAATGAGCAGTTCTTC. It specifies CASSAGLAGGWNEQFF.

The J gene is TRBJ2-3, the V gene TRBV10-3, with 13 bases identical to TRBD2. The V and J ends lost 7 bases and 0 bases, in that order; junction bases with no gene match: 4. The CDR3 extends over 16 amino acids. Germline CDR1 ENHRY, CDR2 SYGVKD. CDR3 in amino acids: CAITGLAGASTDTQYF. DNA for the CDR3: TGTGCCATCACCGGACTAGCGGGAGCTAGCACAGATACGCAGTATTTT.

This chain connects TRBV7-2 to TRBJ2-7; possible D gene TRBD2, 6 bases. Trimming pared 5 bases from V and 0 bases from J, leaving 14 bases between. CDR3 size: 15 residues. The germline V gene encodes CDR1 SGHTA and CDR2 FQGNSA. The CDR3 bases are TGTGCCAGCAGCAGAGCCGGGACTTACTCCTACGAGCAGTACTTC. It is translated as CASSRAGTYSYEQYF.

The table lists this clone with a count of one. The chain carries TRBV2 and TRBJ2-1, with 9 bases matching TRBD2. V lost 10 bases and J lost 6; bases outside the gene matches: 10. The CDR3 sequence is 14 residues long. The V gene's germline CDR1 is SNHLY and CDR2 FYNNEI. The CDR3 region is CATLGEREVNEQFF. The DNA for the CDR3 is TGTGCCACCCTAGGGGAGCGGGAGGTCAATGAGCAGTTCTTC.

The V and J genes are TRBV18 and TRBJ1-1; TRBD1 agrees at 7 bases. The junction had 5 bases not matched to a gene; V was cut back by 0 bases and J by 1 base. The CDR3 is 16 amino acids. Per germline, CDR1 KGHSH and CDR2 LQKENI. The CDR3 here is CASSPPMTGSNTEAFF. DNA of the CDR3: TGTGCCAGCTCACCACCGATGACAGGGTCGAACACTGAAGCTTTCTTT.

This chain joins TRBV6-5 and TRBJ1-1, with a possible D match to TRBD1 (6 bases). With 4 bases removed from V and 4 bases from J, the gap between germline ends came to 19 bases. Germline CDR1 reads MNHEY; CDR2 reads SVGAGI. The CDR3 runs 16 residues. The CDR3 loop reads CASSSPGGARSTEAFF. The CDR3 bases are TGTGCCAGCAGTTCCCCGGGGGGCGCGCGGAGCACTGAAGCTTTCTTT.

This clone was observed a few times. CDR3 loop: CASSPKGVGAYNSPLHF. The CDR3 DNA reads TGTGCCAGCAGTCCGAAAGGGGTAGGGGCTTATAATTCACCCCTCCACTTT. The rearrangement uses TRBV6-6 and TRBJ1-6; D is perhaps TRBD1 (5 bases). Germline V gene data show CDR1 as MNHNY and CDR2 as SVGAGI (reference sequence). The V and J ends lost 5 bases and 4 bases respectively, with 18 bases between them. The CDR3 runs 17 residues.

This chain links TRBV4-1 with TRBJ1-1; 7 nucleotides align to TRBD1. The CDR3 contains 13 residues. V trimming: 1 base; J trimming: 11 bases; junction bases outside the gene matches: 7. Germline lookup yields CDR1 MGHRA and CDR2 YSYEKL. The CDR3 DNA is TGCGCCAGCAGCCAAGCACCACAGGGGTTGGCTTTCTTT. Translating gives CASSQAPQGLAFF.

The chain employs TRBV4-1 and TRBJ2-2, with a tentative D call TRBD1 (5 bases). Trimming cost V 1 base and J 1 base, with 10 bases left between them. Per germline, CDR1 MGHRA and CDR2 YSYEKL. CDR3 length: 16 amino acids. The CDR3 loop is CASSQGVGQNTGELFF. Written as DNA, the CDR3 is TGCGCCAGCAGCCAAGGAGTCGGACAGAACACCGGGGAGCTGTTTTTT.

This chain uses TRBV4-2 with TRBJ2-1; 7 bases map to TRBD2. The CDR3 is 16 amino acids. From germline, CDR1 is LGHNA and CDR2 YNFKEQ. The V gene end was trimmed by 0 bases and the J gene end by 9 bases; junction bases not matched to a gene: 11. The CDR3 DNA reads TGTGCCAGCAGCCAAGAAACTAGCGTTGCCCTCAGTGAGCAGTTCTTC. Protein sequence: CASSQETSVALSEQFF.

This clone came up once. The chain joins TRBV27 to TRBJ2-1; 12 nucleotides agree with TRBD2. The CDR3 is 15 residues long. Germline V CDR1 and CDR2: MNHEY, SMNVEV (reference sequence). The junction had 8 bases not matched to a gene; V was cut back by 3 bases and J by 11 bases. This CDR3 is CASSLGTSGRSKQFF. In DNA form, the CDR3 reads TGTGCCAGCAGTTTGGGGACTAGCGGGCGGAGTAAGCAGTTCTTC.

V gene TRBV7-9 combines with J gene TRBJ1-2; 8 nucleotides agree with TRBD1. Trimming took 4 bases from V and 6 from J; bases not matched to a gene: 7. Germline CDR1 and CDR2: SEHNR and FQNEAQ (reference sequence). The CDR3 extends over 14 amino acids. CDR3 sequence (DNA): TGTGCCAGCAGCTCCCAGGGGGCGGTTGATGGCTACACCTTC. Amino acid sequence: CASSSQGAVDGYTF.

Of note for this clone: Other DNA variants within this sample encode the same CDR3. The chain's CDR3 is CASSQDAGGGPQETQYF. The CDR3 DNA is TGTGCCAGCAGCCAGGACGCGGGGGGCGGACCCCAAGAGACCCAGTACTTC. V is TRBV14 and J is TRBJ2-5; TRBD2 aligns across 8 bases. V lost 3 bases, J lost 1 base, and 10 bases stayed unmatched. CDR1 and CDR2 (germline): SGHDN, FVKESK. The CDR3 is 17 amino acids. Looking up the rest from reference TRBV14 and TRBJ2-5 gives the full variable domain: EAGVTQFPSHSVIEKGQTVTLRCDPISGHDNLYWYRRVMGKEIKFLLHFVKESKQDESGMPNNRFLAERTGGTYSTLKVQPAELEDSGVYFCASSQDAGGGPQETQYFGPGTRLLVL.

The CDR3 sequence: CASSSTAGTRGHEQFF. CDR3 sequence (DNA): TGCGCCAGCAGCAGTACCGCCGGGACTAGAGGCCATGAGCAGTTCTTC. The chain joins TRBV5-1 to TRBJ2-1; TRBD2 matches 8 bases. Trimming took 4 bases from V and 8 from J; bases not matched to a gene: 14. The germline V gene encodes CDR1 SGHRS and CDR2 YFSETQ. This CDR3 spans 16 amino acids.